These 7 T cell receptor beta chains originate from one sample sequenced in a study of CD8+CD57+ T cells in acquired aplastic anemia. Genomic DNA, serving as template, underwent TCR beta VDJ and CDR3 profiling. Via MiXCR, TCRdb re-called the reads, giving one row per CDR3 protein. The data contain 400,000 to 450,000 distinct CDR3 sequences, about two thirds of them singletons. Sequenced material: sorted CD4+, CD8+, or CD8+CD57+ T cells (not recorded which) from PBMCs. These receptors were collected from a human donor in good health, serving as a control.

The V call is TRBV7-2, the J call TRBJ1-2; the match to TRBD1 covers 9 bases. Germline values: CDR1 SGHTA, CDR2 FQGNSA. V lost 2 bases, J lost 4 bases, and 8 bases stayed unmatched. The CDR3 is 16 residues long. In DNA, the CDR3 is TGTGCCAGCAGCTTATTCGGACAGGGGAGTCCCTATGGCTACACCTTC. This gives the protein CASSLFGQGSPYGYTF. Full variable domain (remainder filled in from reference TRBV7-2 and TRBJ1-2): GAGVSQSPSNKVTEKGKDVELRCDPISGHTALYWYRQSLGQGLEFLIYFQGNSAPDKSGLPSDRFSAERTGGSVSTLTIQRTQQEDSAVYLCASSLFGQGSPYGYTFGSGTRLTVV.

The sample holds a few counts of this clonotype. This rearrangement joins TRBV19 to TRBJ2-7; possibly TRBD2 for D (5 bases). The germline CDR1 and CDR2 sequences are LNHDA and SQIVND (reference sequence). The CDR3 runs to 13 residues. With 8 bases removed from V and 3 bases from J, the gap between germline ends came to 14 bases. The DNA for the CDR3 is TGTGCCAGTTCAAGCGGAGGCAACTACGAGCAGTACTTC. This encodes CASSSGGNYEQYF.

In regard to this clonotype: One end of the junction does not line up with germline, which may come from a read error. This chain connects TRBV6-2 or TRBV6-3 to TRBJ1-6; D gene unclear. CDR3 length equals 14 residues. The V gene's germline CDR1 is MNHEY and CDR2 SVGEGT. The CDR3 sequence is CAISYSRQSSPLHF. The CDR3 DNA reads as TGTGCCATCAGTTACTCGCGGCAGTCTTCACCCCTCCACTTT.

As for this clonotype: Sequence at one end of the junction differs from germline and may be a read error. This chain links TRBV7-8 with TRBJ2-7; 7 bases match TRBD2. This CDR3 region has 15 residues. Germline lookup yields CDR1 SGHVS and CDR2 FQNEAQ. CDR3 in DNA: TGTGCCAGCAGCTTATCCGGGGGGAACCCTTACGAGCTGTACTTC. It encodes CASSLSGGNPYELYF.

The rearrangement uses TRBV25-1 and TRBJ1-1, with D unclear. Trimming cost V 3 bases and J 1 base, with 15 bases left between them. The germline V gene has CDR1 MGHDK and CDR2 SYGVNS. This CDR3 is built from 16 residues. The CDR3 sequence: CASSEIERFGNTEAFF. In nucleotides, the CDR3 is TGTGCCAGCAGTGAGATCGAGAGATTCGGGAACACTGAAGCTTTCTTT. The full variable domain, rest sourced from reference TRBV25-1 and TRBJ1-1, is EADIYQTPRYLVIGTGKKITLECSQTMGHDKMYWYQQDPGMELHLIHYSYGVNSTEKGDLSSESTVSRIRTEHFPLTLESARPSHTSQYLCASSEIERFGNTEAFFGQGTRLTVV.

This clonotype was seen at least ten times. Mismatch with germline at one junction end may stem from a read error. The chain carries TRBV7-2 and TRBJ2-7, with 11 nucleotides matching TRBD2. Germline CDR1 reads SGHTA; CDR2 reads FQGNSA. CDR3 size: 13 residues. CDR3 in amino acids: CASSLAGGNEQYF. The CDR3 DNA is TGTGCCAGCAGCCTAGCGGGGGGAAACGAGCAGTACTTC.

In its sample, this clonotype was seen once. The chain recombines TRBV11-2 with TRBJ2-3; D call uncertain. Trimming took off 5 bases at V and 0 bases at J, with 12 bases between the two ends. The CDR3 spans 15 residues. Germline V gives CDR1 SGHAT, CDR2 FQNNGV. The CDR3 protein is CASSESVGSTDTQYF. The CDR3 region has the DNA TGTGCCAGCAGCGAGTCGGTGGGGAGCACAGATACGCAGTATTTT. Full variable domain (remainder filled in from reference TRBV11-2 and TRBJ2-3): EAGVAQSPRYKIIEKRQSVAFWCNPISGHATLYWYQQILGQGPKLLIQFQNNGVVDDSQLPKDRFSAERLKGVDSTLKIQPAKLEDSAVYLCASSESVGSTDTQYFGPGTRLTVL.